The 8 T cell receptor beta chains listed next were all sequenced from one sample in a study of CD8 T cells in ankylosing spondylitis. TCRdb processed the 5' RACE reads anew with MiXCR; each CDR3 protein has one entry. The data contain 100,000 to 150,000 distinct CDR3 sequences, approximately 10% of them seen just once; the ten biggest clones take up 2.5% to 3.5%. Sequenced sample: blood, either unsorted or a sorted T cell fraction (not recorded which). The receptors stem from a male donor with ankylosing spondylitis or in good health (not recorded which).

The V and J genes are TRBV7-2 and TRBJ2-5, with 7 bases identical to TRBD2. CDR3 length: 15 amino acids. Germline V CDR1 and CDR2: SGHTA, FQGNSA. The J segment lost 4 bases and the V segment lost 2 bases, leaving 7 bases of the junction unmatched. The CDR3 is CASSLSIGEGETQYF. In DNA form, the CDR3 reads TGTGCCAGCAGCTTATCTATAGGGGAGGGAGAGACCCAGTACTTC.

This rearrangement joins TRBV12-3 or TRBV12-4 to TRBJ1-6, with D possibly TRBD1 on 5 matching bases. The V gene lost 3 bases and the J gene lost 5 bases, with 11 bases spanning the gap. The CDR3 contains 15 residues. In DNA form, the CDR3 reads TGTGCCAGCAGTTTCGGGGACTATGATAATTCACCCCTCCACTTT. This encodes CASSFGDYDNSPLHF.

This clonotype was picked up a small number of times. The chain has TRBV18 and TRBJ2-1; 12 nucleotides agree with TRBD2. This CDR3 region has 16 residues. Unmatched junction bases numbered 6, after V lost 3 bases and J lost 6 bases. Germline CDR1 is KGHSH and CDR2 is LQKENI. DNA of the CDR3: TGTGCCAGCTCACCGGCTAGCGGGAGGGTGACCAATGAGCAGTTCTTC. Protein: CASSPASGRVTNEQFF.

Note on this clonotype: A much more abundant neighbour one base away suggests this may be a read error. This chain links TRBV9 with TRBJ2-2; D is ambiguous. Germline assignment: CDR1 SGDLS and CDR2 YYNGEE. This CDR3 has 16 amino acids. Trimming stripped 2 bases from V and 0 bases from J, with 11 bases between. The CDR3: CASSVLGAANTGELFF. The DNA of the CDR3 is TGTGCCAGCAGCGTTTTGGGCGCCGCGAACACCGGGGAGCTGTTTTTT.

The CDR3 here is CSGIREDDTQYF. Written as DNA, the CDR3 is TGCAGTGGAATCCGCGAGGATGATACGCAGTATTTT. The chain uses TRBV20-1 and TRBJ2-3; no definite D call. V was clipped by 7 bases and J by 6 bases, with 14 bases between them. Germline values: CDR1 DFQATT, CDR2 SNEGSKA (reference sequence). The CDR3 has 12 amino acids.

The sample holds many counts of this clonotype. The chain uses TRBV5-1 and TRBJ2-7, with D maybe TRBD1 (6 bases). The V gene lost 2 bases and the J gene lost 3 bases, with 12 bases spanning the gap. In germline, CDR1 is SGHRS, CDR2 YFSETQ. The CDR3 covers 14 residues. CDR3 region: CASSFGPQGYEQYF. CDR3 nucleotide sequence: TGCGCCAGCAGCTTCGGTCCACAGGGCTACGAGCAGTACTTC.

This clonotype was counted ten times or more. The rearrangement uses TRBV20-1 and TRBJ2-3; 11 bases are shared with TRBD1. Losses at the gene ends were 4 bases for V and 3 bases for J; bases not matched to a gene: 3. The CDR3 has 14 amino acids. Germline V lookup: CDR1 DFQATT, CDR2 SNEGSKA (reference sequence). The CDR3: CSANGQGATDTQYF. CDR3 nucleotides: TGCAGTGCTAATGGACAGGGGGCTACAGATACGCAGTATTTT.

At least ten counts were recorded for this clonotype. The chain employs TRBV10-3 and TRBJ2-7, with 7 bases matching TRBD1. Germline-derived CDR1 and CDR2 are ENHRY and SYGVKD. CDR3 size: 15 residues. V dropped 2 bases and J dropped 3; count of bases not matched to a gene: 7. The CDR3 DNA is TGTGCCATCAGTGAGGGAAGGGGACAGAGCTACGAGCAGTACTTC. Protein: CAISEGRGQSYEQYF.